This is a list of T cell receptor beta chains from one sample in a study of response to subunit inactivated influenza vaccine. TCRdb redid the calling of the RT-PCR reads with MiXCR, one entry per CDR3 protein. This table holds fewer than 550,000 distinct CDR3 sequences, 25% found once. Source: CD4+ T cells sorted from PBMCs, taken more than 4 days after vaccination. All receptors come from a man in his fifties or sixties who received an inactivated influenza vaccine. Each CDR3 is given with its conserved first and last residue. Fields, in order: V gene, clone size, D gene, J gene, CDR3 protein, CDR3 DNA. The D gene is left open where the match is weak. A clone size is listed for some rows: how often the clone was seen (once, few, many), or a class if it is expanded.

TRBV6-1	.	.	TRBJ1-5	CASSESWDQPQHF	TGTGCCAGCAGTGAAAGCTGGGATCAGCCCCAGCATTTT
TRBV20-1	medium-sized	TRBD2	TRBJ2-3	CSATGLAKSTDTQYF	TGCAGTGCTACGGGACTAGCGAAGAGCACAGATACGCAGTATTTT
TRBV7-2	.	.	TRBJ2-7	CASSLVASPYEQYF	TGTGCCAGCAGCTTAGTGGCTAGTCCCTACGAGCAGTACTTC
TRBV10-3	.	.	TRBJ2-1	CAISELPSGSDEQFF	TGTGCCATCAGTGAGCTGCCTAGTGGTTCGGATGAGCAGTTCTTC
TRBV6-2/TRBV6-3	.	.	TRBJ2-3	CASSYLPASITDTQYF	TGTGCCAGCAGTTATCTACCCGCTAGTATCACAGATACGCAGTATTTT
TRBV30	once	.	TRBJ1-6	CATGQGGYNSPLHF	TGTGCCACTGGGCAGGGAGGGTATAATTCACCCCTCCACTTT
TRBV5-6	.	TRBD1	TRBJ2-7	CASSPIRDSYEQYF	TGTGCCAGCAGCCCGATCCGGGACAGCTACGAGCAGTACTTC
TRBV12-3/TRBV12-4	.	.	TRBJ2-1	CASSFPDREVDEQFF	TGTGCCAGCAGTTTCCCCGACAGGGAGGTGGATGAGCAGTTCTTC
TRBV7-9	.	.	TRBJ2-7	CASSLGGGPHSYEQYF	TGTGCCAGCAGCTTAGGCGGAGGGCCACACTCCTACGAGCAGTACTTC
TRBV27	.	.	TRBJ1-1	CASSLTPWGNTEAFF	TGTGCCAGCAGTTTAACCCCCTGGGGGAACACTGAAGCTTTCTTT
TRBV7-2	.	.	TRBJ2-7	CASSLMGVNYEQYF	TGTGCCAGCAGCTTGATGGGTGTCAACTACGAGCAGTACTTC
TRBV6-2/TRBV6-3	.	.	TRBJ1-5	CASSQRRNSNQPQHF	TGTGCCAGCAGTCAACGACGGAATAGCAATCAGCCCCAGCATTTT
TRBV11-1	.	.	TRBJ1-1	CASSWGRGTEAFF	TGTGCCAGCAGCTGGGGGAGAGGCACTGAAGCTTTCTTT
TRBV7-9	.	TRBD1	TRBJ2-7	CASRQSRDRAGEQYF	TGTGCCAGCAGACAAAGCCGGGACAGGGCAGGCGAGCAGTACTTC
TRBV20-1	.	.	TRBJ2-7	CSVTTASYEQYF	TGCAGTGTTACGACGGCGTCCTACGAGCAGTACTTC
TRBV25-1	few	.	TRBJ2-7	CASSKSLTGRYEQYF	TGTGCCAGCAGTAAATCACTTACTGGCCGCTACGAGCAGTACTTC
TRBV5-1	.	TRBD2	TRBJ2-1	CASSLVAGSFHEQFF	TGCGCCAGCAGCTTGGTAGCGGGAAGTTTCCATGAGCAGTTCTTC
TRBV20-1	many	.	TRBJ2-7	CSVPSQGSEQYF	TGCAGTGTCCCAAGCCAGGGTAGCGAGCAGTACTTC
TRBV11-2	.	.	TRBJ2-5	CASSLVPQKLQETQYF	TGTGCCAGCAGCTTAGTCCCGCAGAAGCTCCAAGAGACCCAGTACTTC
TRBV5-1	.	.	TRBJ2-1	CASSLEMTAYNEQFF	TGCGCCAGCAGCTTGGAGATGACGGCGTACAATGAGCAGTTCTTC
TRBV6-1	few	.	TRBJ2-3	CASTESTDTQYF	TGTGCCAGCACAGAGAGCACAGATACGCAGTATTTT
TRBV7-2	few	.	TRBJ2-1	CASSHRYQEQFF	TGTGCCAGCAGCCATCGATATCAGGAGCAGTTCTTC
TRBV6-1	few	TRBD2	TRBJ2-2	CATSPSGIPGELFF	TGTGCCACCAGTCCTAGCGGGATCCCCGGGGAGCTGTTTTTT
TRBV11-1	.	TRBD1	TRBJ2-1	CASSATGLGEQFF	TGTGCCAGCAGCGCGACAGGGTTAGGTGAGCAGTTCTTC
TRBV6-9	few	.	TRBJ2-3	CASSFADSTDTQYF	TGTGCCAGCAGTTTTGCGGATTCCACAGATACGCAGTATTTT
TRBV5-1	many	.	TRBJ2-1	CASSLAQNVNEQFF	TGCGCCAGCAGCTTGGCACAGAATGTAAATGAGCAGTTCTTC
TRBV28	once	TRBD1	TRBJ2-5	CASIRTGIPQETQYF	TGTGCCAGCATTAGGACAGGAATCCCCCAAGAGACCCAGTACTTC
TRBV19	few	.	TRBJ2-7	CASSIDSHRYEQYF	TGTGCCAGTAGTATAGATTCCCACAGATACGAGCAGTACTTC
TRBV12-3/TRBV12-4	.	.	TRBJ2-7	CASSLLHGYEQYF	TGTGCCAGCAGTCTGCTACACGGCTACGAGCAGTACTTC
TRBV24-1	few	TRBD1	TRBJ1-5	CATSDSTGGSNQPQHF	TGTGCCACCAGTGACTCAACAGGGGGCTCCAATCAGCCCCAGCATTTT
TRBV4-3	.	.	TRBJ2-7	CASSQDLYRAYEQYF	TGCGCCAGCAGCCAAGATCTTTACAGGGCCTACGAGCAGTACTTC
TRBV4-3	few	.	TRBJ1-1	CASSQGPGRGAFF	TGCGCCAGCAGCCAAGGACCGGGCCGAGGAGCTTTCTTT